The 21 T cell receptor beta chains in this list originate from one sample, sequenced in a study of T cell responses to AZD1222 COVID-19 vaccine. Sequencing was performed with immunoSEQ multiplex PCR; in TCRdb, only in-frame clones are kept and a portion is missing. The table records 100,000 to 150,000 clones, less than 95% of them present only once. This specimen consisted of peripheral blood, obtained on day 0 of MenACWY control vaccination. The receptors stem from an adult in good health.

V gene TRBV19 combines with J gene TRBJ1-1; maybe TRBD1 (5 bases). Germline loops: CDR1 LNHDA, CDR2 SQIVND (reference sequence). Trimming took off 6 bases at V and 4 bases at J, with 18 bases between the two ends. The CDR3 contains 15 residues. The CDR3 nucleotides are TGTGCCAGTAGCTTACCACTCAGGGTCTCCACTGAAGCTTTCTTT. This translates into CASSLPLRVSTEAFF. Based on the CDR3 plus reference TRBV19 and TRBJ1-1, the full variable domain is DGGITQSPKYLFRKEGQNVTLSCEQNLNHDAMYWYRQDPGQGLRLIYYSQIVNDFQKGDIAEGYSVSREKKESFPLTVTSAQKNPTAFYLCASSLPLRVSTEAFFGQGTRLTVV.

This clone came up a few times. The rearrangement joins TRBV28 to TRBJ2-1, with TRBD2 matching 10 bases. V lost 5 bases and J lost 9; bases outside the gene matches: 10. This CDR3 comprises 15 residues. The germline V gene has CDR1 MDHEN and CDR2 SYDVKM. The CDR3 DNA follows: TGTGCCAGCAGTCCCACTAGCGGGGCGGCGTTTGAGCAGTTCTTC. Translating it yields CASSPTSGAAFEQFF.

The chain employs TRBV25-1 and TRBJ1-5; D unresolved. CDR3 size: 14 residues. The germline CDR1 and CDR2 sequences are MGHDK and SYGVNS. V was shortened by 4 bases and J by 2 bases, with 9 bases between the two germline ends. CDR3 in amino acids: CASSATGRNQPQHF. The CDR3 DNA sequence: TGTGCCAGCAGTGCCACCGGGCGCAATCAGCCCCAGCATTTT.

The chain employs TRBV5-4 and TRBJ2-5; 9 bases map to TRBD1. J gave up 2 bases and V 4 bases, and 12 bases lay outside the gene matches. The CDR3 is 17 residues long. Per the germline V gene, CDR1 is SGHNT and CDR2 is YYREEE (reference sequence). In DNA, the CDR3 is TGTGCCAGCAGCGGATGGACGGGGGACAGGGTACAAGAGACCCAGTACTTC. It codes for CASSGWTGDRVQETQYF. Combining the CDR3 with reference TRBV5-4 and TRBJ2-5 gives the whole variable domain ETGVTQSPTHLIKTRGQQVTLRCSSQSGHNTVSWYQQALGQGPQFIFQYYREEENGRGNFPPRFSGLQFPNYSSELNVNALELDDSALYLCASSGWTGDRVQETQYFGPGTRLLVL.

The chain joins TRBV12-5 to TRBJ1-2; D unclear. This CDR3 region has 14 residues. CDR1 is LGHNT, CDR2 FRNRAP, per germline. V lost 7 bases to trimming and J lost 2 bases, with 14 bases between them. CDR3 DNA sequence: TGTGCTAGTGCTAATGACTACTCAAACTATGGCTACACCTTC. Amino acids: CASANDYSNYGYTF.

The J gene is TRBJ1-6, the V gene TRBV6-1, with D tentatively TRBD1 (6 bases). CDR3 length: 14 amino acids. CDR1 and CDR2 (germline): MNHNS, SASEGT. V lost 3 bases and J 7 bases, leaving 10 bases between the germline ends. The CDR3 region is CASSDRGGNSPLHF. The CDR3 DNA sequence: TGTGCCAGCAGTGACAGGGGCGGGAATTCACCCCTCCACTTT.

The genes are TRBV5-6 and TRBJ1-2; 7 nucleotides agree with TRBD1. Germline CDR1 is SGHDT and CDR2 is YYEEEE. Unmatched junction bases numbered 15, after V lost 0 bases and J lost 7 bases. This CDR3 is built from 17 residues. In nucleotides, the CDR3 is TGTGCCAGCAGCTTGGCAGGGGTTGGAGGGGGCCATAGTGGCTACACCTTC. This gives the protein CASSLAGVGGGHSGYTF. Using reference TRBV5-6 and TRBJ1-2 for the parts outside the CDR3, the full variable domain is DAGVTQSPTHLIKTRGQQVTLRCSPKSGHDTVSWYQQALGQGPQFIFQYYEEEERQRGNFPDRFSGHQFPNYSSELNVNALLLGDSALYLCASSLAGVGGGHSGYTFGSGTRLTVV.

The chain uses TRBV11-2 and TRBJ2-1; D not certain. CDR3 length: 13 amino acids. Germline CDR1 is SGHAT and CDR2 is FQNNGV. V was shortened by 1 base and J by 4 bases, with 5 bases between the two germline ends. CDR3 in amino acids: CASSLASYNEQFF. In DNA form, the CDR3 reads TGTGCCAGCAGCTTAGCCTCGTACAATGAGCAGTTCTTC.

The CDR3 nucleotides are TGTGCCAGCAGCGGGGACAGGGAAAATTTCTACGAGCAGTACGTC. It is translated as CASSGDRENFYEQYV. The chain couples TRBV11-2 to TRBJ2-7; 9 positions match TRBD1. Germline V gene sequence: CDR1 SGHAT, CDR2 FQNNGV. This CDR3 comprises 15 residues. Trimming took 5 bases from V and 3 from J; bases not matched to a gene: 8.

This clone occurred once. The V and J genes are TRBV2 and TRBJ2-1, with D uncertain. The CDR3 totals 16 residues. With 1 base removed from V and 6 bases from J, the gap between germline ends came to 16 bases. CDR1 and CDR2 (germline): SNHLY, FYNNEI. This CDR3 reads CASSEVGSSIVNEQFF. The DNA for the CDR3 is TGTGCCAGCAGTGAAGTCGGCTCTTCCATCGTCAATGAGCAGTTCTTC. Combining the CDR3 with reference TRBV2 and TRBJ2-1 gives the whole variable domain EPEVTQTPSHQVTQMGQEVILRCVPISNHLYFYWYRQILGQKVEFLVSFYNNEISEKSEIFDDQFSVERPDGSNFTLKIRSTKLEDSAMYFCASSEVGSSIVNEQFFGPGTRLTVL.

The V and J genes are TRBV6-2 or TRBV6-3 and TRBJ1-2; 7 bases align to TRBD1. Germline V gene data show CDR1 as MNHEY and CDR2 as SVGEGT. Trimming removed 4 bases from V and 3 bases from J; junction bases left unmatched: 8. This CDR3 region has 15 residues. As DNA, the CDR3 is TGTGCCAGCAGTTCGGGACAGTTGATTGACTATGGCTACACCTTC. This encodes CASSSGQLIDYGYTF.

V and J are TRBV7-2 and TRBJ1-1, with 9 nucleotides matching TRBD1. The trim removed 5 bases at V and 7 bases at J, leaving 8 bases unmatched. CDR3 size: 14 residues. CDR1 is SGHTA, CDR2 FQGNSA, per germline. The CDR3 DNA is TGTGCCAGCAGCCAACAGGGGGCGATGGGTGAAGCTTTCTTT. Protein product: CASSQQGAMGEAFF.

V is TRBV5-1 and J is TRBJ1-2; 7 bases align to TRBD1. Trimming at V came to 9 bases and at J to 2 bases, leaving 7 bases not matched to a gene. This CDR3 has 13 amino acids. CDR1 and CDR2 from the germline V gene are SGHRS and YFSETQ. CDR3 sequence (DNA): TGCGCCACTTCGCCGGACAGGAACTATGGCTACACCTTC. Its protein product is CATSPDRNYGYTF. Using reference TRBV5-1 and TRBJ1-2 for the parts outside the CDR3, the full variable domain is KAGVTQTPRYLIKTRGQQVTLSCSPISGHRSVSWYQQTPGQGLQFLFEYFSETQRNKGNFPGRFSGRQFSNSRSEMNVSTLELGDSALYLCATSPDRNYGYTFGSGTRLTVV.

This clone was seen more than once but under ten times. DNA for the CDR3: TGTGCCACCGCCCTGGAGGGGAACAATCAGCCCCAGCATTTT. Translating it yields CATALEGNNQPQHF. The chain has TRBV2 and TRBJ1-5; possibly TRBD1 for D (5 bases). Germline V lookup: CDR1 SNHLY, CDR2 FYNNEI. The V gene lost 10 bases and the J gene lost 3 bases, with 16 bases spanning the gap. This CDR3 contains 14 residues.

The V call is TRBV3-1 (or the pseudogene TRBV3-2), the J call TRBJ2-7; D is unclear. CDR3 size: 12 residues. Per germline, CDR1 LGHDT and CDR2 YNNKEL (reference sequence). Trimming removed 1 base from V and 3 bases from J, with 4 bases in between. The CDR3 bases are TGTGCCAGCAGCCAAGGTATCTACGAGCAGTACTTC. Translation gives CASSQGIYEQYF.

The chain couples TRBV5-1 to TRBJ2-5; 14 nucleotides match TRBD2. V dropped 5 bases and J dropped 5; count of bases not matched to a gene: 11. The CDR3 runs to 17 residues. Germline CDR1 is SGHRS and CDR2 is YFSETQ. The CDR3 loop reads CASRRETSGRAGETQYF. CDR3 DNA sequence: TGCGCCAGCAGGAGGGAGACTAGCGGGAGGGCCGGGGAGACCCAGTACTTC.

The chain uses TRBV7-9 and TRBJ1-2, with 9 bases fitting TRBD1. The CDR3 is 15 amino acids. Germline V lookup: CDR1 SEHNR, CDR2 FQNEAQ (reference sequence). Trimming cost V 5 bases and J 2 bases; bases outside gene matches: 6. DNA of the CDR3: TGTGCCAGCAGCGAATCGGGGACAGGGAACTATGGCTACACCTTC. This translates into CASSESGTGNYGYTF.

In DNA, the CDR3 is TGTGCCAGCAGCTCACTTTACGAGCAGTACGTC. Residues: CASSSLYEQYV. This chain links TRBV6-2 or TRBV6-3 with TRBJ2-7; D gene unclear. Germline values: CDR1 MNHEY, CDR2 SVGEGT. This CDR3 is 11 amino acids long. Trimming took off 6 bases at V and 4 bases at J, with 7 bases between the two ends.

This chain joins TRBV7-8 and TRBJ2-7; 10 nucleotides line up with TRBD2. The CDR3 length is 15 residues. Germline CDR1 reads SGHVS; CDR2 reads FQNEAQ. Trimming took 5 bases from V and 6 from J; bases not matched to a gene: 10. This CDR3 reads CASSQGLAGVGEQYF. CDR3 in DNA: TGTGCCAGCAGCCAAGGGCTAGCGGGAGTTGGCGAGCAGTACTTC.

CDR3 loop: CASRTGTGIDEQYF. In nucleotides, the CDR3 is TGTGCCAGCAGAACCGGGACAGGGATCGACGAGCAGTACTTC. The rearrangement joins TRBV7-9 to TRBJ2-7; TRBD1 aligns across 9 bases. V trimming: 6 bases; J trimming: 5 bases; junction bases outside the gene matches: 8. In germline, CDR1 is SEHNR, CDR2 FQNEAQ (reference sequence). The CDR3 sequence is 14 residues long.

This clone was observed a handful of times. The DNA for the CDR3 is TGTGCCAGCAGCCAAGTTACCCACGAGCAGTACTTC. This gives the protein CASSQVTHEQYF. This chain links TRBV3-1 (or the pseudogene TRBV3-2) with TRBJ2-7; D ambiguous. Deletions cut 1 base from V and 5 bases from J, with 6 bases between. This CDR3 is built from 12 residues. Germline V gene lookup returns CDR1 LGHDT and CDR2 YNNKEL (reference sequence).